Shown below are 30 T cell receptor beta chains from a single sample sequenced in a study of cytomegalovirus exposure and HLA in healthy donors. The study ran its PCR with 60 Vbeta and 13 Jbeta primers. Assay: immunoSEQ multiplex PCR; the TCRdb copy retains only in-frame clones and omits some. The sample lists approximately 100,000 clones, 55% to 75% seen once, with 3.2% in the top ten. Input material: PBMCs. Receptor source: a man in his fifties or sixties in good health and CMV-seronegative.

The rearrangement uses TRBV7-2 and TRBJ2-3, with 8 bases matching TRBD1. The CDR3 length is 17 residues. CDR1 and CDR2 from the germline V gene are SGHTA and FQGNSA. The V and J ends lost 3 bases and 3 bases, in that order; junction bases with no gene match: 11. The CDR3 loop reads CASSLRTGSRWTDTQYF. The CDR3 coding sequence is TGTGCCAGCAGCTTGAGGACAGGGAGTCGATGGACAGATACGCAGTATTTT.

The CDR3 DNA sequence: TGTGCCAGCAGCTCGCGACTAGCGGGGGCCTACGAGCAGTACTTC. Its protein product is CASSSRLAGAYEQYF. The chain couples TRBV7-6 to TRBJ2-5, with 12 bases matching TRBD2. The J call is in doubt because the DNA end fits TRBJ2-7 better. This CDR3 region has 15 residues. Germline CDR1 reads SGHVS; CDR2 reads FNYEAQ.

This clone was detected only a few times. CDR3 nucleotide sequence: TGTGCCTGTTGGACAGCCTCTCAAGAGACCCAGTACTTC. Protein product: CACWTASQETQYF. The V and J genes are TRBV27 and TRBJ2-5; perhaps TRBD1 as D (6 bases). The CDR3 is made up of 13 amino acids. The germline V gene encodes CDR1 MNHEY and CDR2 SMNVEV (reference sequence). Trimming cost V 11 bases and J 2 bases, with 15 bases left between them.

In DNA, the CDR3 is TGCGCCAGCAGCAACGGACAGGGGTCAATAAACACTGAAGCTTTCTTT. This encodes CASSNGQGSINTEAFF. This chain connects TRBV5-1 to TRBJ1-1; 9 bases map to TRBD1. The CDR3 contains 16 residues. J lost 2 bases, V lost 4 bases, and 9 bases had no gene match. CDR1 and CDR2 (germline): SGHRS, YFSETQ.

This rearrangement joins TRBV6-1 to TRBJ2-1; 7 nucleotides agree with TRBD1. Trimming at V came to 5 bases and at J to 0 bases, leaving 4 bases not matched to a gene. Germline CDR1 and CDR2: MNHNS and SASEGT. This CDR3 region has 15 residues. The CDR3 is CASSRDRVSYNEQFF. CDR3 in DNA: TGTGCCAGCAGTCGCGACAGGGTCTCCTACAATGAGCAGTTCTTC.

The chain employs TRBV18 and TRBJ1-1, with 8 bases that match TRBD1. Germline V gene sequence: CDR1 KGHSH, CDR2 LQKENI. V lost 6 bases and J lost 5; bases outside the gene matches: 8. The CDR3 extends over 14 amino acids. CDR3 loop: CASSPDRGNTEAFF. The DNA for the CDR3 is TGTGCCAGCTCTCCCGACAGGGGAAATACTGAAGCTTTCTTT.

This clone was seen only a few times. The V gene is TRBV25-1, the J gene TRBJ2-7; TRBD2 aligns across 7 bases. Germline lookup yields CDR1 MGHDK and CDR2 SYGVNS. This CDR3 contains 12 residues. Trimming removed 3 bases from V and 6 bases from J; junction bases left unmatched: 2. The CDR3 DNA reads TGTGCCAGCAGTGATTGGGAGGGCGAGCAGTACTTC. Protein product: CASSDWEGEQYF.

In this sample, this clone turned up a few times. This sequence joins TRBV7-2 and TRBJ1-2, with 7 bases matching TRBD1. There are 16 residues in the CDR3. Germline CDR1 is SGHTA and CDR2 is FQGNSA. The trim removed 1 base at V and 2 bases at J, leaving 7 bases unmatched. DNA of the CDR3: TGTGCCAGCAGCTTAGATGCAGGGGGAGCGAACTATGGCTACACCTTC. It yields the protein CASSLDAGGANYGYTF.

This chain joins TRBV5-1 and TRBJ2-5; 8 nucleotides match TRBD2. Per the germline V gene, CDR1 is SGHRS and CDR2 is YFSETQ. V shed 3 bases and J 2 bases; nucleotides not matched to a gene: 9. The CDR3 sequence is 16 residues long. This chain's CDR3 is CASSWEGGGKQETQYF. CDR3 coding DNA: TGCGCCAGCAGCTGGGAAGGCGGGGGGAAACAAGAGACCCAGTACTTC.

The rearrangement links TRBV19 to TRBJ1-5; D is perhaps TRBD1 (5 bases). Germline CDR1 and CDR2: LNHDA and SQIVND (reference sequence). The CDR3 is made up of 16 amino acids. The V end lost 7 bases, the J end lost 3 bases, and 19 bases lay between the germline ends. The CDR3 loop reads CASNHRGKGDNQPQHF. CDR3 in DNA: TGTGCCAGTAATCACCGGGGGAAGGGAGACAATCAGCCCCAGCATTTT.

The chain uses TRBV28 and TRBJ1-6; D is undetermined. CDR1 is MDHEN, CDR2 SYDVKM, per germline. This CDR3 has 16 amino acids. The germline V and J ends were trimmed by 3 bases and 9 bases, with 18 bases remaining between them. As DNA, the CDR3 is TGTGCCAGCAGTTTTTACGCGCCACGGGAGGGTTCACCCCTCCACTTT. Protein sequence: CASSFYAPREGSPLHF.

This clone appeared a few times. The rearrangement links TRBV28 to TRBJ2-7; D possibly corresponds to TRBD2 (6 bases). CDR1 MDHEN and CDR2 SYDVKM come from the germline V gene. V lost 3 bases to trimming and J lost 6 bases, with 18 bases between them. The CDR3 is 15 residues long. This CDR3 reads CASSFRPGLYFEQYF. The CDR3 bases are TGTGCCAGCAGTTTTCGACCGGGACTTTACTTCGAGCAGTACTTC.

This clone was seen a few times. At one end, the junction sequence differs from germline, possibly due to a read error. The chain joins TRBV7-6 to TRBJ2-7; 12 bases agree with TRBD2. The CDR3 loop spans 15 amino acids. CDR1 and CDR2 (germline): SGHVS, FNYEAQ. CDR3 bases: TGTGCCAGCAGTTCTACTCCGGGACTAGCGGGCGCTGGGGACTTC. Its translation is CASSSTPGLAGAGDF.

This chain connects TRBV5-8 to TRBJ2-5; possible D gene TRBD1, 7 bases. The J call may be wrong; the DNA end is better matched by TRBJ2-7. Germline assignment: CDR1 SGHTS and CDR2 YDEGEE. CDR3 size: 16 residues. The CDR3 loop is CASSQKAGQTHYEQYF. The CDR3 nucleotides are TGTGCCAGCAGCCAAAAGGCGGGACAGACCCACTACGAGCAGTACTTC.

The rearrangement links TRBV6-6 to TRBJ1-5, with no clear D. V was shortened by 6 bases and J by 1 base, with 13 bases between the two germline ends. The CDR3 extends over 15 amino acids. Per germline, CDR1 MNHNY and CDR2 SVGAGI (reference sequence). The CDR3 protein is CASRVGSGSNQPQHF. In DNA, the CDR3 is TGTGCCAGCAGGGTCGGGAGCGGGAGCAATCAGCCCCAGCATTTT.

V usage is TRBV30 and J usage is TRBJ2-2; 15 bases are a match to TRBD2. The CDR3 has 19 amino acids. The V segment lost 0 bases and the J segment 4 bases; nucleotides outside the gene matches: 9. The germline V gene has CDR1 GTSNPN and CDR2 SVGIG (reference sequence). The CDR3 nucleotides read TGTGCCTGGAGTGTCCTTCGGACTAGCGGGAGGGCCGGCACCGGGGAGCTGTTTTTT. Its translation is CAWSVLRTSGRAGTGELFF.

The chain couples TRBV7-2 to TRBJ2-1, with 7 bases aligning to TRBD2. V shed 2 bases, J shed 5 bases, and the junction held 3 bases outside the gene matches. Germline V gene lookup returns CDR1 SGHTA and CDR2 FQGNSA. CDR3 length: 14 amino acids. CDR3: CASSLRRGNNEQFF. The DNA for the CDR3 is TGTGCCAGCAGCTTACGGCGGGGGAACAATGAGCAGTTCTTC.

CDR3 in DNA: TGTGCCAGCAGCCCGAATGGGGGGACAGTGAACACTGAAGCTTTCTTT. Protein: CASSPNGGTVNTEAFF. The chain carries TRBV5-4 and TRBJ1-1; 7 bases are a match to TRBD1. The CDR3 covers 16 residues. V gave up 4 bases and J gave up 0 bases; unmatched junction bases: 9. In germline, CDR1 is SGHNT, CDR2 YYREEE (reference sequence).

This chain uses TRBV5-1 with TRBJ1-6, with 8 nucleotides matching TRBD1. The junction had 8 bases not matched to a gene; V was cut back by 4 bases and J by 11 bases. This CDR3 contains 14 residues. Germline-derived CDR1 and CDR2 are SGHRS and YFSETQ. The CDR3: CASSPGQAGPPLHF. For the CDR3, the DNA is TGCGCCAGCAGCCCGGGACAGGCGGGTCCACCCCTCCACTTT.

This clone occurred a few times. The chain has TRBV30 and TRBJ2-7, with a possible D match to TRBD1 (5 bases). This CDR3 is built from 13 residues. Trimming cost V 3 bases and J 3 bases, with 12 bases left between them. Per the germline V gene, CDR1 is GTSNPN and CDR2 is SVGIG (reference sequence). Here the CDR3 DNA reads TGTGCCTGGAGCAGGGATCTTAGCTACGAGCAGTACTTC. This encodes CAWSRDLSYEQYF.

CDR3 coding DNA: TGTGCCAGCAGCAAAAGACAGGGGCAGGCTGAAGCTTTCTTT. It specifies CASSKRQGQAEAFF. J is TRBJ1-1 and V is TRBV6-5; 8 bases match TRBD1. CDR1 and CDR2 from the germline V gene are MNHEY and SVGAGI. This CDR3 comprises 14 residues. J was trimmed by 6 bases and V by 6 bases; bases with no gene match: 9.

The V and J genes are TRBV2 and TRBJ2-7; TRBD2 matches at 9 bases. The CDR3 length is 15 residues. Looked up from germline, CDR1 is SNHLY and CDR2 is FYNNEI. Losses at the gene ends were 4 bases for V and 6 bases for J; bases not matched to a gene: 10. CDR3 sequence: CASSVSGSRSREQYF. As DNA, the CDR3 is TGTGCCAGCAGTGTTAGCGGGAGCCGGAGTCGCGAGCAGTACTTC.

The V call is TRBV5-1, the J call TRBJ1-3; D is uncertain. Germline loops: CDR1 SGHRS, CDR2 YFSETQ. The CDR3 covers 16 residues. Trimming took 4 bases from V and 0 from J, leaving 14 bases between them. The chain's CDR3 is CASSQRAGSSGNTIYF. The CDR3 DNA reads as TGCGCCAGCAGCCAAAGAGCGGGGAGCTCTGGAAACACCATATATTTT.

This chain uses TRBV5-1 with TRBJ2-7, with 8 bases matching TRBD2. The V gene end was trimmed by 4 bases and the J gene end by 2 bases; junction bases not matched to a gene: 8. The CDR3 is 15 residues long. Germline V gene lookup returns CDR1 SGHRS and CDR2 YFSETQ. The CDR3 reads CASSERSGSPYEQYF. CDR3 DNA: TGCGCCAGCAGCGAACGAAGCGGGAGCCCCTACGAGCAGTACTTC.

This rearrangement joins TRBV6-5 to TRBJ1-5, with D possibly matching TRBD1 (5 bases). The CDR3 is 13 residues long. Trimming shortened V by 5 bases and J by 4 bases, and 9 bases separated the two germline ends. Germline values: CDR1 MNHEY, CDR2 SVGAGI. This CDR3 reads CASSGDRNQPQHF. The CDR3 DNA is TGTGCCAGCAGTGGCGACAGAAATCAGCCCCAGCATTTT.

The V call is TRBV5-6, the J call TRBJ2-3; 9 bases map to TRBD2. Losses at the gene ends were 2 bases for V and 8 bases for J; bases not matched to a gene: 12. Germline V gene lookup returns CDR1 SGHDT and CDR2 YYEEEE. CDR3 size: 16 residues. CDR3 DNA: TGTGCCAGCAGCTTCGTGCGGGAGGGGTGGATAGGTACGCAGTATTTT. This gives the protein CASSFVREGWIGTQYF.

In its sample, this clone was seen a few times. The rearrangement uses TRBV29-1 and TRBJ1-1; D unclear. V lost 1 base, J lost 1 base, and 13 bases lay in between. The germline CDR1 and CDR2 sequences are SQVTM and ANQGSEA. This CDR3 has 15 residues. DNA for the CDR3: TGCAGCGTTGAAGGCGGCGGACTCCCGAACACTGAAGCTTTCTTT. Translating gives CSVEGGGLPNTEAFF.

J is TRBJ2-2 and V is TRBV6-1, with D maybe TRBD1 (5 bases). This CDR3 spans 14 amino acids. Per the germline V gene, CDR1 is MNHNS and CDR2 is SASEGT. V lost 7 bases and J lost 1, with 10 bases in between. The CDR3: CASTWTRNTGELFF. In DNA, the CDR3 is TGTGCCAGCACCTGGACACGGAACACCGGGGAGCTGTTTTTT.

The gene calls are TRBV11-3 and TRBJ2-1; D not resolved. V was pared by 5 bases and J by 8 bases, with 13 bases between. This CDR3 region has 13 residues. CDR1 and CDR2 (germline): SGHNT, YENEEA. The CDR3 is CASSPGRVDEQFF. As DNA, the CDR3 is TGTGCCAGCAGCCCCGGTCGCGTGGATGAGCAGTTCTTC.

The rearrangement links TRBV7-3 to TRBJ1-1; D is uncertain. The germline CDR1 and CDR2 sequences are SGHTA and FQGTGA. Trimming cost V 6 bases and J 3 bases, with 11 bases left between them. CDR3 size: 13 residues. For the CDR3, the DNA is TGTGCCAGCAGTTCTGCCCGGGACACTGAAGCTTTCTTT. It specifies CASSSARDTEAFF.